Presented here are 13 T cell receptor beta chains from one specimen sequenced in a study of vaccination effects on CD4 cells after COVID-19. No antigen is known for these receptors. When around 9 days of culture had elapsed, CD4+ T cells were isolated. Vaccination of participants consisted of two doses of either the BNT162b2 or mRNA-1273 vaccine. Profiling relied on immunoSEQ multiplex PCR, and the TCRdb table lists in-frame clones only, not all of them. The sample has fewer than 35,000 clones, 70% to 85% seen once. The sequenced sample was CD4+ T cells from PBMCs cultured without peptide, obtained after COVID-19 vaccination. These receptors were collected from a human donor who received a COVID-19 vaccine.

This clone was counted once. The V call is TRBV28, the J call TRBJ2-7; TRBD1 matches 8 bases. V trimming: 2 bases; J trimming: 4 bases; junction bases outside the gene matches: 7. This CDR3 contains 15 residues. Germline V gene sequence: CDR1 MDHEN, CDR2 SYDVKM. The CDR3 protein is CASSLADRAAYEQYF. The CDR3, as DNA: TGTGCCAGCAGTTTAGCGGACAGGGCCGCGTACGAGCAGTACTTC.

This chain uses TRBV19 with TRBJ2-7, with TRBD2 identical over 9 bases. Looked up from germline, CDR1 is LNHDA and CDR2 is SQIVND (reference sequence). V was pared by 6 bases and J by 3 bases, with 9 bases of the junction left unmatched. The CDR3 totals 15 residues. The CDR3 DNA reads TGTGCCAGTAGACCCAAGGAGCGGGAGGTCTACGAGCAGTACTTC. Amino acid sequence: CASRPKEREVYEQYF.

The chain has TRBV27 and TRBJ1-5; D is undetermined. CDR1 is MNHEY, CDR2 SMNVEV, per germline (reference sequence). This CDR3 has 13 amino acids. Trimming stripped 6 bases from V and 8 bases from J, with 14 bases between. The CDR3 spells CASSSDGRKPQHF. CDR3 nucleotide sequence: TGTGCCAGCAGCTCGGACGGGAGGAAGCCCCAGCATTTT.

This clone was counted between two and nine times. The V gene is TRBV6-6, the J gene TRBJ2-7; D is uncertain. CDR3 size: 14 residues. Trimming removed 0 bases from V and 1 base from J, with 7 bases in between. The germline CDR1 and CDR2 sequences are MNHNY and SVGAGI (reference sequence). CDR3 DNA: TGTGCCAGCAGTTACTCGTCGGATTCCTACGAGCAGTACTTC. Protein sequence: CASSYSSDSYEQYF.

This chain links TRBV20-1 with TRBJ2-1; TRBD1 matches at 8 bases. The germline V gene encodes CDR1 DFQATT and CDR2 SNEGSKA (reference sequence). CDR3 length: 9 residues. Unmatched junction bases numbered 3, after V lost 5 bases and J lost 15 bases. CDR3 residues: CSAVRGPFF. DNA for the CDR3: TGCAGTGCTGTCAGGGGGCCGTTCTTC.

The rearrangement uses TRBV3-1 (or the pseudogene TRBV3-2) and TRBJ2-3; tentative D call: TRBD1 (6 bases). The CDR3 consists of 15 residues. Trimming removed 3 bases from V and 2 bases from J, with 12 bases in between. Germline V gene lookup returns CDR1 LGHDT and CDR2 YNNKEL (reference sequence). The CDR3: CASSQGAPYTDTQYF. CDR3 coding DNA: TGTGCCAGCAGCCAGGGGGCACCTTACACAGATACGCAGTATTTT.

CDR3 sequence (DNA): TGTGCCAGCAGTTCGCCCCCCAAGACAGGGTGGGGCAATCAGCCCCAGCATTTT. As protein: CASSSPPKTGWGNQPQHF. This chain uses TRBV28 with TRBJ1-5; 7 positions match TRBD1. This CDR3 is built from 18 residues. Germline CDR1 is MDHEN and CDR2 is SYDVKM. V lost 4 bases, J lost 2 bases, and 14 bases stayed unmatched.

This clone was recorded a few times. The rearrangement links TRBV3-1 (or the pseudogene TRBV3-2) to TRBJ2-7; a weak D match, TRBD1 (5 bases). Per the germline V gene, CDR1 is LGHDT and CDR2 is YNNKEL (reference sequence). The V gene lost 4 bases and the J gene lost 3 bases, with 13 bases spanning the gap. The CDR3 spans 14 residues. The CDR3 protein is CASSRQGNRYEQYF. CDR3 sequence (DNA): TGTGCCAGCAGCCGTCAGGGCAACCGCTACGAGCAGTACTTC.

The rearrangement joins TRBV11-3 to TRBJ2-3, with no clear D. Germline loops: CDR1 SGHNT, CDR2 YENEEA. With 1 base removed from V and 2 bases from J, the gap between germline ends came to 7 bases. The CDR3 covers 14 residues. CDR3 region: CASSLGHLTDTQYF. CDR3 DNA sequence: TGTGCCAGCAGCTTAGGGCACCTCACAGATACGCAGTATTTT.

This chain links TRBV18 with TRBJ2-5; D not resolved. Germline V gives CDR1 KGHSH, CDR2 LQKENI. V was pared by 2 bases and J by 4 bases, with 5 bases between. The CDR3 loop spans 12 amino acids. The CDR3 nucleotides read TGTGCCAGCTCACCAGGACCAGAGACCCAGTACTTC. Its translation: CASSPGPETQYF.

The rearrangement uses TRBV2 and TRBJ2-6; possibly TRBD1 for D (6 bases). The CDR3 contains 15 residues. V was shortened by 6 bases and J by 2 bases, with 11 bases between the two germline ends. CDR1 is SNHLY and CDR2 is FYNNEI in the germline V gene. The CDR3 reads CASRARTAGANVLTF. CDR3 DNA sequence: TGTGCCAGCAGGGCCCGGACAGCTGGGGCCAACGTCCTGACTTTC.

J is TRBJ1-1 and V is TRBV28; D is possibly TRBD1 (6 bases). Germline V gene lookup returns CDR1 MDHEN and CDR2 SYDVKM. With 3 bases removed from V and 9 bases from J, the gap between germline ends came to 17 bases. This CDR3 is 14 amino acids long. DNA for the CDR3: TGTGCCAGCAGTTTCCTAGGGGGGGATTACAAAGCTTTCTTT. Translation: CASSFLGGDYKAFF.

This rearrangement joins TRBV2 to TRBJ1-4; D is possibly TRBD1 (5 bases). CDR3 size: 15 residues. Trimming removed 5 bases from V and 8 bases from J, with 18 bases in between. The germline CDR1 and CDR2 sequences are SNHLY and FYNNEI. The CDR3 is CASSLQGIVKEKLFF. CDR3 DNA sequence: TGTGCCAGCAGTCTTCAGGGAATAGTAAAAGAAAAACTGTTTTTT.